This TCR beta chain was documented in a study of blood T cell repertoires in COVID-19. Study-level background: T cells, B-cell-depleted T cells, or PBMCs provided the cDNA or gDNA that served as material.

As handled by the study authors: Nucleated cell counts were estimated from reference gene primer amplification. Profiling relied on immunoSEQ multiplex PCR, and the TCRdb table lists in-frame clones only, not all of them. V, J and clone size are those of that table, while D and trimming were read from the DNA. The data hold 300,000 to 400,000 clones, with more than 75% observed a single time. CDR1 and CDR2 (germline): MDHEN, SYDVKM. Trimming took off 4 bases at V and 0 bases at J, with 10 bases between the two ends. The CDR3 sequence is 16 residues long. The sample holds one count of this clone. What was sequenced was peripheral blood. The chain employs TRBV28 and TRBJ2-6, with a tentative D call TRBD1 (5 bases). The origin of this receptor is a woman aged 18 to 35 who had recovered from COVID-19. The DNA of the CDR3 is TGTGCCAGCAGTTCAGTTAGGGGCTCTGGGGCCAACGTCCTGACTTTC. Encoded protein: CASSSVRGSGANVLTF.